Described below is a single T cell receptor (beta chain) sequence and its context. This clone was seen a single time. Its antigen specificity is not known. No base-level quality is on record; no much larger clone is a single base apart. In the germline V gene, CDR1 corresponds to SGHRS and CDR2 to YFSETQ. Trimming removed 0 bases from V and 3 bases from J, leaving 7 bases between the germline ends. The CDR3 sequence holds 13 residues, the cysteine and phenylalanine included. The DNA shown is the 39-base CDR3, in frame from base 1. Using the deep immunoSEQ assay, multiplex PCR amplified TCR CDR3 regions from genomic DNA. Genomic DNA extracted from each cell subset was distributed evenly over all wells of several immunoSEQ 96-well plates, and each plate served as one replicate. For sorted subsets, each replicate PCR was loaded with 200 ng genomic DNA, equivalent to 25,000 to 35,000 T cell genomes. The purified libraries were quantified using a Qubit 3.0 fluorometer, sized with a Bioanalyzer 2100, and then quantified again using the KAPA Library Quantification kit. Every immunoSEQ 96-well plate was sequenced on a separate single-read 150-cycle Illumina NextSeq 550 flow cell. In the authors' own workflow: Because only junctional sequences without quality scores were contained in the immunoSEQ output, filtering matching that applied to full-length reads could not be performed. To assign V/J genes and CDR3, sequences were annotated against IMGT germline references using PyIR, a Python wrapper for IgBLAST v1.9. Any read was removed if the V/J assignment was weak (E-value above 1e-6), the CDR3 was missing, or the read contained stop codons, out-of-frame junctions, or ambiguous translated residues. V3J clonotypes were defined by identical inferred V gene, J gene, and CDR3 amino acid sequence. Percentage overlap between repertoires was computed as shared unique clonotypes divided by the size of the smaller repertoire. Richness of each repertoire was evaluated using RTK rarefaction, the Chao1 estimator, and Recon v2.1 estimates of unobserved clonotypes. Generation probabilities were computed with OLGA for all TCRbeta clonotypes obtained by the gDNA method from a handful of donors. Held by TCRdb, this immuneACCESS table contains in-frame sequences only and omits some clones. Under half of the omission traces to an unresolved V gene where checked; the cause of the rest is unknown. The V and J calls and clone size were taken over from that table, and D and trimming were inferred from the DNA. The sample data list 2,500,000 or so clones, and 85% to 95% of these were observed just once. The ten biggest clones cover around 0.35% of the sample.

These data are taken from a study of shared clonotypes between healthy human individuals (dated by TCRdb to 2018 to 2020). Describing the broader study: The cohort comprised a couple of women and a few men aged 18 to 49 years. Each donor's leukapheresis produced roughly between roughly 0.9 and 9 billion PBMCs. To increase sequencing depth and limit assay-specific biases, different laboratories used diverse techniques to prepare libraries and sequence TCR repertoires. Per donor, three plates each were used for CD4 naive and CD4 memory, two for CD8 naive, and one for CD8 memory. To estimate repertoire size and how much clonotype sharing occurs between individuals, the study deeply sequenced the blood TCR repertoires of five or six healthy adults. Points the paper makes about the study in general: Rarefaction of sorted-subset datasets indicated incomplete sequencing despite the large sequencing depth. Naive subsets generally had larger estimated clonotype richness than memory subsets. Sampling was restricted to blood, and TCR repertoires in tissue are likely to differ from TCR repertoires in blood. Clonotypes shared by all four sorted-subset donors showed higher generation probabilities than non-shared clonotypes. Pairwise subsampling indicated that sequencing depth was expected to affect the degree of clonotype sharing among donors. The small number of donors limited the genetic and exposure-history diversity represented. About 4.5% of naive CD4, around 3.5% of naive CD8, 2.3% of memory CD4, and about 0.4% of memory CD8 clonotypes were shared across several donors.

Healthy HIV-negative adults with no recently reported acute infections or vaccinations were included as donors. Every donor was a Caucasian adult living in Nashville, Tennessee, USA. Magnetic negative selection was used to enrich CD4+ T cells, after which naive cells were positively selected on CD45RA and the negative fraction became the memory subset. After blood collection by leukapheresis, PBMCs were isolated using Ficoll-Histopaque density gradient centrifugation and then cryopreserved in the vapor phase of liquid nitrogen. Analytical flow cytometry was used to check the purity and quantity of each magnetically sorted T cell population. From each sorted fraction, genomic DNA was isolated and quantified by UV absorbance on a Nanodrop 2000c.

The sequenced sample was naive CD4+ T cells from PBMCs. The sample's cell subset or site, from its label and the paper: CD45RA+ positively selected. The chain is assembled from TRBV5-1 and TRBJ2-7, with the D gene too uncertain to name. The source is a man in his late teens or twenties in good health. Some clones in this sample may be carry-over from other donors' samples. The CDR3 is CASSLDPNYEQYF. The nucleotide sequence is TGCGCCAGCAGCTTGGACCCTAACTACGAGCAGTACTTC.